This is a list of T cell receptor beta chains from one sample in a study of Ad26.COV2.S vaccination and SARS-CoV-2 variants. Assay used: immunoSEQ multiplex PCR; TCRdb lists only in-frame clones, some missing. This table has approximately 420,000 clones, approximately 90% appearing once. The sequencing used peripheral blood, collected in a trial of Ad26.COV2.S vaccine versus placebo. Every receptor here comes from a person aged 18-65 years who received the Ad26.COV2.S COVID-19 vaccine or a placebo. Each CDR3 is given with its conserved first and last residue. The D gene is left open where the match is weak. Only some rows state a clone size, as once, few, many or a class for expanded clones.

j_call clone_size d_call v_call cdr3_aa cdr3_nt
TRBJ2-3 - TRBD2 TRBV5-1 CASSLGTSGGPTDTQYF TGCGCCAGCAGCCTTGGGACTAGCGGGGGCCCCACAGATACGCAGTATTTT
TRBJ2-3 - - TRBV2 CASTLPVPQDTQYF TGTGCCAGCACCCTCCCGGTGCCGCAAGATACGCAGTATTTT
TRBJ1-1 - - TRBV5-4 CASSRLTGRGTEAFF TGTGCCAGCAGCCGGTTGACGGGAAGGGGTACTGAAGCTTTCTTT
TRBJ1-5 - TRBD1 TRBV9 CASSPRTGVDQPQHF TGTGCCAGCAGCCCTCGTACAGGGGTTGATCAGCCCCAGCATTTT
TRBJ2-6 - - TRBV10-2 CASSESRPPRGRFAGANVLTF TGCGCCAGCAGTGAGTCGAGACCCCCCAGGGGGAGGTTTGCTGGGGCCAACGTCCTGACTTTC
TRBJ2-5 - - TRBV5-1 CASSSEVGQTTQYF TGCGCCAGCAGCTCCGAAGTGGGGCAGACGACCCAGTACTTC
TRBJ1-4 - - TRBV7-8 CASSSDRHNEKLFF TGTGCCAGCAGCTCCGACAGGCATAATGAAAAACTGTTTTTT
TRBJ2-5 once - TRBV7-6 CASSPRVRGIITETQYF TGTGCCAGCAGCCCTAGGGTCCGGGGGATCATCACGGAGACCCAGTACTTC
TRBJ1-2 - - TRBV15 CATSRDPGQGIGYTF TGTGCCACCAGCAGAGACCCGGGGCAGGGGATCGGCTACACCTTC
TRBJ2-1 - TRBD2 TRBV18 CASSPERGQFF TGTGCCAGCTCACCAGAGCGGGGGCAGTTCTTC
TRBJ1-2 - - TRBV6-1 CASSEGGDMYGYTF TGTGCCAGCAGTGAAGGCGGGGACATGTATGGCTACACCTTC
TRBJ2-7 - - TRBV7-9 CASSEGFYEQYF TGTGCCAGCAGCGAGGGGTTCTACGAGCAGTACTTC
TRBJ1-2 - TRBD1 TRBV5-1 CASSILAFRTGGADGYTF TGCGCCAGCAGCATACTTGCCTTTCGGACAGGGGGAGCGGATGGCTACACCTTC
TRBJ2-1 - - TRBV7-9 CASSLWVGGGDEQFF TGTGCCAGCAGCCTGTGGGTTGGAGGCGGGGATGAGCAGTTCTTC
TRBJ1-1 - - TRBV13 CATAPRGGTEAFF TGTGCTACAGCTCCCCGGGGCGGCACTGAAGCTTTCTTT
TRBJ1-6 few - TRBV6-5 CASSSGRMYNSPLHF TGTGCCAGCAGCTCCGGACGGATGTATAATTCACCCCTCCACTTT
TRBJ2-2 - TRBD1 TRBV5-1 CASSTGPSRGPGELFF TGCGCCAGCAGCACAGGACCCAGCAGGGGGCCCGGGGAGCTGTTTTTT
TRBJ2-7 - - TRBV19 CASSISGSYEQYF TGTGCCAGTAGTATCTCGGGGAGCTACGAGCAGTACTTC
TRBJ2-3 - - TRBV4-1 CASSPSSSGVMSGASTDTQYF TGCGCCAGCAGCCCCTCCTCCAGCGGGGTTATGTCGGGGGCTAGCACAGATACGCAGTATTTT
TRBJ2-3 - - TRBV3-1/TRBV3-2 CASSQTPFSDTQYF TGTGCCAGCAGCCAAACCCCCTTCTCAGATACGCAGTATTTT
TRBJ2-1 - - TRBV5-1 CASSLSWLSGQFF TGCGCCAGCAGCTTGTCATGGCTATCGGGCCAGTTCTTC
TRBJ2-1 - - TRBV6-5 CASSSGTSSYNEQFF TGTGCCAGCAGTTCGGGGACGAGCTCCTACAATGAGCAGTTCTTC
TRBJ1-2 - TRBD1 TRBV4-1 CASSRSRDRGLGYTF TGCGCCAGCAGCCGAAGTAGGGACAGGGGGCTTGGCTACACCTTC
TRBJ2-3 - - TRBV19 CASSDGGTGTSTDTQYF TGTGCCAGTAGTGACGGGGGCACAGGGACTAGCACAGATACGCAGTATTTT